Given below is one T cell receptor beta chain in context. Antigen: not known. The CDR3 runs to 13 residues. The germline V gene has CDR1 SGHVS and CDR2 FQNEAQ. Trimming removed 3 bases at V and 10 bases at J, with 10 bases between. The repertoire was sequenced with immunoSEQ multiplex PCR; TCRdb's copy has only in-frame clones and lacks some. The sample yields 500,000 or so clones, about 88% seen once. Treatment defined: over 15 received Ad26.COV2.S at low or high dose, single or two shots; about 5 received placebo; per-sample allocation not given. Day 63 after the first vaccine or placebo injection was the time point for sampling. An adult aged 18-55 years in Boston served as the donor. The sample is drawn from a study of Ad26.COV2.S vaccination and SARS-CoV-2 variants. Overall study findings and caveats: The authors reported substantial breadth in spike-specific CD8+ and CD4+ T cell responses after vaccination.

This sequence originates from a person aged 18 to 65 who received the Ad26.COV2.S COVID-19 vaccine or a placebo. The chain combines TRBV7-8 with TRBJ1-6; maybe TRBD1 (5 bases). Specimen: peripheral blood, collected in a trial of Ad26.COV2.S vaccine versus placebo. CDR3 region: CASSFGAFSPLHF. As DNA, the CDR3 is TGTGCCAGCAGCTTCGGGGCCTTCTCACCCCTCCACTTT.